Listed below are T cell receptor beta chains from one sample, sequenced in a study of cytomegalovirus exposure and HLA in healthy donors. This table comes from immunoSEQ multiplex PCR, and its TCRdb copy is limited to in-frame clones, with some not included. The sample yields more than 100,000 clones, 15% to 17% seen once. Specimen: PBMCs. These receptors all come from a woman between 18 and 30 years old in good health and CMV-seronegative. CDR3s include the opening cysteine and the closing phenylalanine or tryptophan. The D gene is left open where the match is weak. A row's size may be missing; if present it is once, few, many or a size class.

size	J	V	D	CDR3	DNA
.	TRBJ1-1	TRBV4-3	.	CASSQDPGTGGTEAFF	TGCGCCAGCAGCCAGGACCCCGGGACCGGGGGGACTGAAGCTTTCTTT
.	TRBJ2-5	TRBV5-1	TRBD2	CASSLPSGKETQYF	TGCGCCAGCAGCTTGCCTAGCGGGAAAGAGACCCAGTACTTC
once	TRBJ2-7	TRBV7-2	.	CASSGSSYEQYF	TGTGCCAGCAGCGGGAGCTCCTACGAGCAGTACTTC
.	TRBJ2-2	TRBV7-8	.	CASSLAAGRTGELFF	TGTGCCAGCAGCTTAGCTGCAGGGCGGACCGGGGAGCTGTTTTTT
.	TRBJ2-3	TRBV7-3	TRBD2	CASSLTRGVTDTQYF	TGTGCCAGCAGCTTAACACGGGGGGTCACAGATACGCAGTATTTT
.	TRBJ2-1	TRBV7-8	TRBD2	CASSSSGGSYNEQFF	TGTGCCAGCAGCTCTAGCGGGGGGTCCTACAATGAGCAGTTCTTC
.	TRBJ2-7	TRBV6-5	TRBD2	CASSYSTSGRDEQYF	TGTGCCAGCAGTTACTCGACTAGCGGGAGGGACGAGCAGTACTTC
few	TRBJ1-2	TRBV6-1	.	CASSEQAGIGYTF	TGTGCCAGCAGTGAACAGGCAGGAATTGGCTACACCTTC
.	TRBJ1-1	TRBV6-6	TRBD1	CASSYGTGGANTEAFF	TGTGCCAGCAGTTACGGGACAGGGGGGGCGAACACTGAAGCTTTCTTT
few	TRBJ2-3	TRBV5-1	TRBD2	CASSPAGGISDTQYF	TGCGCCAGCAGCCCAGCGGGAGGGATTTCAGATACGCAGTATTTT
.	TRBJ1-1	TRBV25-1	.	CASSPPGGFGTEAFF	TGTGCCAGCAGTCCCCCCGGGGGGTTTGGGACTGAAGCTTTCTTT
.	TRBJ2-7	TRBV7-6	.	CASTRGLQYF	TGTGCCAGCACCCGAGGCTTGCAGTACTTC
.	TRBJ2-1	TRBV30	.	CAWIQGYEQFF	TGTGCCTGGATACAGGGATACGAGCAGTTCTTC
.	TRBJ2-1	TRBV4-1	TRBD2	CASSQGLAGVIGEQFF	TGCGCCAGCAGCCAAGGGCTAGCGGGAGTTATTGGTGAGCAGTTCTTC
.	TRBJ1-5	TRBV9	.	CASSVGGSQPQHF	TGTGCCAGCAGCGTGGGGGGATCTCAGCCCCAGCATTTT
few	TRBJ2-3	TRBV2	TRBD1	CASSGEDRGQYF	TGTGCCAGCAGTGGGGAAGACAGGGGGCAATATTTT
few	TRBJ2-2	TRBV27	.	CASSILVGGRTGELFF	TGTGCCAGCAGCATCCTGGTCGGGGGGCGGACCGGGGAGCTGTTTTTT